These T cell receptor beta chains were read from a single sample in a study of blood T cell repertoires in COVID-19. TCRdb keeps only in-frame clones here, not all; method: immunoSEQ multiplex PCR. The sample includes 100,000 to 150,000 clones, about four fifths of them seen just once. The specimen was peripheral blood. Receptors were obtained from a man aged 25 to 40 with COVID-19, enrolled during active disease. Each CDR3 is given with its conserved first and last residue. Each record gives: CDR3 protein, CDR3 DNA, clone size, V gene, J gene, D gene. The D gene is left open where the match is weak. Where a row states a size, it is once, few, many or the class of an expanded clone; other rows omit it.

CDR3aa: CASSPNRDNEQFF; CDR3nt: TGTGCCAGCAGCCCGAACAGGGACAATGAGCAGTTCTTC; abundance: NA; v_gene: TRBV11-3; j_gene: TRBJ2-1; d_gene: NA
CDR3aa: CASSMEPGRLRYNEQFF; CDR3nt: TGTGCCAGTAGTATGGAGCCAGGGAGGCTTCGGTACAATGAGCAGTTCTTC; abundance: few; v_gene: TRBV19; j_gene: TRBJ2-1; d_gene: NA
CDR3aa: CASTPDRGGYEQYF; CDR3nt: TGTGCCAGCACACCCGACAGGGGAGGGTACGAGCAGTACTTC; abundance: once; v_gene: TRBV2; j_gene: TRBJ2-7; d_gene: NA
CDR3aa: CAWGLGEGGYTF; CDR3nt: TGTGCCTGGGGACTAGGGGAGGGTGGCTACACCTTC; abundance: NA; v_gene: TRBV30; j_gene: TRBJ1-2; d_gene: NA
CDR3aa: CASSSPGTTPEKLFF; CDR3nt: TGTGCCAGCAGCTCCCCCGGGACAACACCTGAAAAACTGTTTTTT; abundance: NA; v_gene: TRBV11-1; j_gene: TRBJ1-4; d_gene: NA
CDR3aa: CASSQDSGHIYNEQFF; CDR3nt: TGTGCCAGCAGCCAAGATTCAGGACACATTTACAATGAGCAGTTCTTC; abundance: NA; v_gene: TRBV4-2; j_gene: TRBJ2-1; d_gene: NA
CDR3aa: CASSQVGGATNEKLFF; CDR3nt: TGTGCCAGCAGCCAAGTCGGCGGGGCAACTAATGAAAAACTGTTTTTT; abundance: NA; v_gene: TRBV4-2; j_gene: TRBJ1-4; d_gene: NA
CDR3aa: CAISGGQTSNQPQHF; CDR3nt: TGTGCCATCAGTGGGGGACAGACGAGCAATCAGCCCCAGCATTTT; abundance: NA; v_gene: TRBV10-3; j_gene: TRBJ1-5; d_gene: TRBD1
CDR3aa: CASSEQGVGNQPQHF; CDR3nt: TGTGCCAGCAGTGAACAGGGTGTTGGCAATCAGCCCCAGCATTTT; abundance: NA; v_gene: TRBV2; j_gene: TRBJ1-5; d_gene: NA
CDR3aa: CSAASRYEQYF; CDR3nt: TGCAGTGCTGCGTCTCGCTACGAGCAGTACTTC; abundance: few; v_gene: TRBV20-1; j_gene: TRBJ2-7; d_gene: NA
CDR3aa: CASSHETGTLLQQYF; CDR3nt: TGTGCCAGCAGCCATGAGACAGGGACTCTTTTGCAGCAGTACTTC; abundance: NA; v_gene: TRBV11-3; j_gene: TRBJ2-7; d_gene: NA
CDR3aa: CSVTREGDQYF; CDR3nt: TGCAGCGTTACCCGGGAGGGCGACCAGTACTTC; abundance: NA; v_gene: TRBV29-1; j_gene: TRBJ2-7; d_gene: TRBD2
CDR3aa: CASSPPGDGYTF; CDR3nt: TGTGCCAGCTCACCACCAGGGGATGGCTACACCTTC; abundance: NA; v_gene: TRBV18; j_gene: TRBJ1-2; d_gene: NA
CDR3aa: CASSFPAGPPYEQYF; CDR3nt: TGTGCCAGCAGCTTTCCGGCAGGGCCCCCCTACGAGCAGTACTTC; abundance: NA; v_gene: TRBV5-6; j_gene: TRBJ2-7; d_gene: NA
CDR3aa: CASSLDRGSFNGYTF; CDR3nt: TGTGCCAGCAGCTTGGACAGGGGATCATTTAATGGCTACACCTTC; abundance: NA; v_gene: TRBV5-4; j_gene: TRBJ1-2; d_gene: TRBD1
CDR3aa: CASSPRGGYNSPLHF; CDR3nt: TGTGCCAGCAGCCCGCGAGGGGGTTATAATTCACCCCTCCACTTT; abundance: NA; v_gene: TRBV3-1/TRBV3-2; j_gene: TRBJ1-6; d_gene: NA
CDR3aa: CASSFSSDYGYTF; CDR3nt: TGTGCCAGCAGCTTTTCGTCGGACTATGGCTACACCTTC; abundance: few; v_gene: TRBV5-4; j_gene: TRBJ1-2; d_gene: NA
CDR3aa: CASSFQAGAGNTIYF; CDR3nt: TGTGCCAGCAGCTTCCAGGCGGGCGCTGGAAACACCATATATTTT; abundance: NA; v_gene: TRBV7-2; j_gene: TRBJ1-3; d_gene: NA
CDR3aa: CASSPDGRNTEAFF; CDR3nt: TGTGCCAGCTCACCCGACGGGAGGAACACTGAAGCTTTCTTT; abundance: NA; v_gene: TRBV18; j_gene: TRBJ1-1; d_gene: NA
CDR3aa: CASSQGGGKAFF; CDR3nt: TGCGCCAGCAGCCAAGGGGGGGGGAAAGCTTTCTTT; abundance: NA; v_gene: TRBV4-1; j_gene: TRBJ1-1; d_gene: NA
CDR3aa: CASSSAGTSGRMGSEQYF; CDR3nt: TGCGCCAGCAGCTCCGCCGGGACTAGCGGGAGAATGGGTTCCGAGCAGTACTTC; abundance: NA; v_gene: TRBV5-1; j_gene: TRBJ2-7; d_gene: TRBD2
CDR3aa: CASSLREKGTEAFF; CDR3nt: TGTGCCAGCAGTTTGAGGGAGAAAGGGACTGAAGCTTTCTTT; abundance: NA; v_gene: TRBV27; j_gene: TRBJ1-1; d_gene: NA
CDR3aa: CASSPRQGENYGYTF; CDR3nt: TGTGCCAGCAGCCCACGACAGGGGGAGAACTATGGCTACACCTTC; abundance: NA; v_gene: TRBV7-9; j_gene: TRBJ1-2; d_gene: TRBD1
CDR3aa: CASSYNPSAAGELFF; CDR3nt: TGTGCCAGCAGCTACAACCCCAGCGCCGCCGGGGAGCTGTTTTTT; abundance: NA; v_gene: TRBV5-6; j_gene: TRBJ2-2; d_gene: NA
CDR3aa: CSASSGRTGELFF; CDR3nt: TGCAGTGCTAGTTCCGGTCGAACCGGGGAGCTGTTTTTT; abundance: NA; v_gene: TRBV20-1; j_gene: TRBJ2-2; d_gene: NA
CDR3aa: CASSPGGAYQRREYF; CDR3nt: TGTGCCAGCAGCCCGGGGGGCGCATACCAAAGGAGAGAGTACTTC; abundance: NA; v_gene: TRBV27; j_gene: TRBJ2-7; d_gene: NA
CDR3aa: CASSEQQGAHYEQYF; CDR3nt: TGTGCCAGCAGCGAACAGCAGGGTGCCCACTACGAGCAGTACTTC; abundance: NA; v_gene: TRBV7-2; j_gene: TRBJ2-7; d_gene: NA
CDR3aa: CASSYSGHPSNTEAFF; CDR3nt: TGTGCCAGCAGTTACTCGGGACACCCGTCGAACACTGAAGCTTTCTTT; abundance: NA; v_gene: TRBV6-5; j_gene: TRBJ1-1; d_gene: NA
CDR3aa: CASSFSDRRTYGYTF; CDR3nt: TGTGCCAGCAGTTTTTCGGACAGGCGGACCTATGGCTACACCTTC; abundance: once; v_gene: TRBV27; j_gene: TRBJ1-2; d_gene: TRBD1
CDR3aa: CASSYTGSGANVLTF; CDR3nt: TGTGCCAGCAGTTACACAGGCTCCGGGGCCAACGTCCTGACTTTC; abundance: many; v_gene: TRBV6-2/TRBV6-3; j_gene: TRBJ2-6; d_gene: NA
CDR3aa: CASSESGRVGGYTF; CDR3nt: TGTGCCAGCAGTGAATCTGGCAGGGTGGGTGGCTACACCTTC; abundance: NA; v_gene: TRBV25-1; j_gene: TRBJ1-2; d_gene: NA
CDR3aa: CASSPPGDTEAFF; CDR3nt: TGTGCCAGCTCACCCCCAGGGGACACTGAAGCTTTCTTT; abundance: few; v_gene: TRBV18; j_gene: TRBJ1-1; d_gene: NA
CDR3aa: CASSIGEGEAYEQYF; CDR3nt: TGTGCCAGTAGTATCGGGGAGGGGGAAGCCTACGAGCAGTACTTC; abundance: NA; v_gene: TRBV19; j_gene: TRBJ2-7; d_gene: NA
CDR3aa: CAISDRGPSTEAFF; CDR3nt: TGTGCCATCAGCGACAGGGGCCCTAGCACTGAAGCTTTCTTT; abundance: NA; v_gene: TRBV10-3; j_gene: TRBJ1-1; d_gene: TRBD1
CDR3aa: CASSLTQGNGYTF; CDR3nt: TGTGCCAGTAGTCTGACCCAGGGAAATGGCTACACCTTC; abundance: NA; v_gene: TRBV19; j_gene: TRBJ1-2; d_gene: NA
CDR3aa: CASSLAGHSGQPQHF; CDR3nt: TGTGCCAGCAGCTTAGCGGGGCATTCGGGTCAGCCCCAGCATTTT; abundance: NA; v_gene: TRBV7-2; j_gene: TRBJ1-5; d_gene: NA
CDR3aa: CASSNTGGAWETQYF; CDR3nt: TGTGCCAGCAGTAACACAGGGGGCGCGTGGGAGACCCAGTACTTC; abundance: NA; v_gene: TRBV28; j_gene: TRBJ2-5; d_gene: TRBD1
CDR3aa: CASSELSGRGHSPLHF; CDR3nt: TGTGCCAGCAGTGAACTCTCTGGCAGGGGACATTCACCCCTCCACTTT; abundance: NA; v_gene: TRBV6-1; j_gene: TRBJ1-6; d_gene: NA
CDR3aa: CASRKYSGRTGELFF; CDR3nt: TGTGCCAGCAGAAAGTACTCTGGTCGCACCGGGGAGCTGTTTTTT; abundance: NA; v_gene: TRBV27; j_gene: TRBJ2-2; d_gene: NA
CDR3aa: CASSWGPTGELFF; CDR3nt: TGCGCCAGCAGCTGGGGGCCCACCGGGGAGCTGTTTTTT; abundance: NA; v_gene: TRBV5-1; j_gene: TRBJ2-2; d_gene: NA
CDR3aa: CASPPIRLMNTEAFF; CDR3nt: TGTGCCAGTCCGCCGATCCGGTTAATGAACACTGAAGCTTTCTTT; abundance: NA; v_gene: TRBV19; j_gene: TRBJ1-1; d_gene: NA
CDR3aa: CASSLTGQQPQHF; CDR3nt: TGCGCCAGCAGCTTGACAGGTCAGCAGCCCCAGCATTTT; abundance: NA; v_gene: TRBV5-1; j_gene: TRBJ1-5; d_gene: NA
CDR3aa: CAWGQGLHTEAFF; CDR3nt: TGTGCCTGGGGACAGGGATTGCACACTGAAGCTTTCTTT; abundance: NA; v_gene: TRBV30; j_gene: TRBJ1-1; d_gene: TRBD1
CDR3aa: CASSLAGTSGLSYEQYF; CDR3nt: TGTGCCAGCAGCTTAGCCGGGACTAGCGGGTTATCCTACGAGCAGTACTTC; abundance: NA; v_gene: TRBV11-2; j_gene: TRBJ2-7; d_gene: TRBD2
CDR3aa: CASSYDSSYEQYF; CDR3nt: TGTGCCAGCAGCTATGACAGCTCCTACGAGCAGTACTTC; abundance: NA; v_gene: TRBV7-9; j_gene: TRBJ2-7; d_gene: NA
CDR3aa: CATSTSHTGGFTEAFF; CDR3nt: TGTGCCACCAGCACGAGCCATACAGGGGGCTTCACTGAAGCTTTCTTT; abundance: few; v_gene: TRBV15; j_gene: TRBJ1-1; d_gene: TRBD1
CDR3aa: CAISDFGSSGGGETQYF; CDR3nt: TGTGCCATCAGTGATTTTGGCTCATCGGGAGGAGGAGAGACCCAGTACTTC; abundance: NA; v_gene: TRBV10-3; j_gene: TRBJ2-5; d_gene: TRBD2
CDR3aa: CASSLGLAGLQETQYF; CDR3nt: TGTGCCAGCAGCCTCGGACTAGCGGGACTCCAAGAGACCCAGTACTTC; abundance: NA; v_gene: TRBV11-3; j_gene: TRBJ2-5; d_gene: TRBD2
CDR3aa: CASSLQGPGTQYF; CDR3nt: TGCGCCAGCAGCCTGCAAGGTCCGGGGACCCAGTACTTC; abundance: NA; v_gene: TRBV5-1; j_gene: TRBJ2-5; d_gene: NA
CDR3aa: CASREPGQGLGRLFF; CDR3nt: TGTGCCAGCAGGGAACCGGGACAGGGACTCGGGAGACTGTTTTTT; abundance: NA; v_gene: TRBV11-2; j_gene: TRBJ1-4; d_gene: TRBD1
CDR3aa: CATPRNRLLYQPQHF; CDR3nt: TGTGCCACCCCCAGGAACAGATTGCTTTATCAGCCCCAGCATTTT; abundance: NA; v_gene: TRBV30; j_gene: TRBJ1-5; d_gene: NA